This entry concerns a single T cell receptor beta chain. Its cognate antigen has yet to be identified. It has no much larger one-base neighbor in the sample; base qualities were not kept. The receptor library was made with the immunoSEQ multiplex PCR assay. TCR beta CDR3 sequencing was performed on DNA from the cultured, isolated CD4+ T cells. From the authors' description of their analysis: Non-productive TCR sequences were removed and reads were trimmed to the CDR3 region, keeping CDR3s of at least 7 amino acids. Antigen-specific clonotypes were identified with the MANAFEST web app by comparing expansion in peptide wells against reference cultures. Positive clones required FDR<0.05 expansion versus reference and all other wells, odds ratio above 5, and frequency above 0.1% in two replicate wells. A clonotype was called cross-reactive if it was significantly expanded both in SARS-CoV-2 spike wells and in at least one common cold coronavirus spike condition. CDR3 similarity was assessed by Levenshtein distance with the stringdist R package, and unrooted trees were built with ape in R 3.6.1. Here the immuneACCESS table is served through TCRdb, limited to in-frame sequences with V and J called. Missing clones are a known gap in these copies; in checked studies unresolved V genes cover under half, and the rest lacks a known reason. For V, J and clone size, that table is used; D and trimming come from the DNA. Recorded for this sample are 45,000 to 65,000 clones; around 73% of them occurred a single time. About 4.6% of the sample lies in the top ten.

The sample originates from a study of vaccination effects on CD4 cells after COVID-19 (dated 2022 in TCRdb). General notes on the study: The ViraFEST assay stimulated PBMC with viral peptide pools and then used TCR sequencing to identify antigen-specific CD4+ T cell clonotypes by expansion. About 2 million PBMC per well were cultured in IMDM with around 5% human AB serum, around 10 IU/ml IL-2 and gentamicin, plus 10 ug/ml peptides. Cultures from other donors in the study were sequenced using the Oncomine TCR Beta short-read assay on an Illumina iSeq 100. Across the study, the median time from the second dose to post-vaccine sampling was 72 days (range 14 to 241). SARS-CoV-2 spike-specific CD4+ TCR repertoires from before and after mRNA vaccination were compared in COVID-19 convalescent patients and in infection-naive vaccine recipients. A total of 9 to 11 COVID-19 convalescent patients and a handful of SARS-CoV-2-naive healthy vaccine recipients were included in the full study. The full study reports these points: Among healthy vaccine recipients, nearly all vaccine-induced clones were SARS-CoV-2 mono-reactive, and only 1 of 255 was cross-reactive with common cold coronaviruses. Only a small number of convalescent patients were included, and no early post-infection timepoints were available, which limited the study. Marked clonal contraction was observed in both infection-induced and vaccine-induced clones at late post-vaccination timepoints, consistent with waning T cell responses.

After more than nine days of culture, CD4+ T cells were isolated with the EasySep CD4+ T cell isolation kit. Each participant received two doses of an mRNA SARS-CoV-2 vaccine, either BNT162b2 or mRNA-1273. Healthy vaccine recipients had no prior SARS-CoV-2 infection, confirmed by negative nucleocapsid antibodies before and after vaccination. Half of the culture medium was replaced with fresh IL-2-containing medium on days 3 and 7. Each peptide stimulation condition was cultured in triplicate wells unless otherwise noted. PBMC were separated from whole blood using Ficoll-Paque Plus gradient centrifugation and were then either cryopreserved at -140C or used fresh. The QIAamp micro DNA kit was used to extract genomic DNA from the cultured CD4+ T cells. The germline V gene provides CDR1 LGHNA and CDR2 YSLEER. From the cysteine up to the phenylalanine, the CDR3 has a length of 15 residues. The DNA shown is the 45-base CDR3, in frame from base 1. At the junction V is shortened by 4 bases and J by 4 bases; bases outside the gene matches: 8.

This receptor chain uses TRBV4-3 and TRBJ1-2; the junction holds 8 bases that match TRBD1. The sequences come from CD4+ T cells from PBMCs cultured without peptide, collected after COVID-19 vaccination. The source is a human donor who received a COVID-19 vaccine. The DNA sequence is given as TGCGCCAGCAGCCCCGGGACAGGACTTATCTATGGCTACACCTTC. It specifies CASSPGTGLIYGYTF.